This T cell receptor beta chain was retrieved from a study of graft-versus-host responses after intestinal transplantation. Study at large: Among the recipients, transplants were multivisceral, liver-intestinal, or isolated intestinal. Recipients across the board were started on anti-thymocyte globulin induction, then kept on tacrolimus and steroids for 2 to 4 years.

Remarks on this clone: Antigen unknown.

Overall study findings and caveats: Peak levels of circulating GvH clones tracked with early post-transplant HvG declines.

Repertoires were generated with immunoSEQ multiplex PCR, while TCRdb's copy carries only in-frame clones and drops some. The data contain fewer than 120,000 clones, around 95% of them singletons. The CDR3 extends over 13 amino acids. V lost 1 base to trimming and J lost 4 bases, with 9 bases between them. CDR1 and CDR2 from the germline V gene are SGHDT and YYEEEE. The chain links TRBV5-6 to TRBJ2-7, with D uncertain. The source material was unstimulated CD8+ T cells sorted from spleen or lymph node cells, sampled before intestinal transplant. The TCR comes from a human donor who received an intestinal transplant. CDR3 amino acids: CASSLSAQYEQYF. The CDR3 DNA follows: TGTGCCAGCAGCTTGAGTGCCCAATACGAGCAGTACTTC.